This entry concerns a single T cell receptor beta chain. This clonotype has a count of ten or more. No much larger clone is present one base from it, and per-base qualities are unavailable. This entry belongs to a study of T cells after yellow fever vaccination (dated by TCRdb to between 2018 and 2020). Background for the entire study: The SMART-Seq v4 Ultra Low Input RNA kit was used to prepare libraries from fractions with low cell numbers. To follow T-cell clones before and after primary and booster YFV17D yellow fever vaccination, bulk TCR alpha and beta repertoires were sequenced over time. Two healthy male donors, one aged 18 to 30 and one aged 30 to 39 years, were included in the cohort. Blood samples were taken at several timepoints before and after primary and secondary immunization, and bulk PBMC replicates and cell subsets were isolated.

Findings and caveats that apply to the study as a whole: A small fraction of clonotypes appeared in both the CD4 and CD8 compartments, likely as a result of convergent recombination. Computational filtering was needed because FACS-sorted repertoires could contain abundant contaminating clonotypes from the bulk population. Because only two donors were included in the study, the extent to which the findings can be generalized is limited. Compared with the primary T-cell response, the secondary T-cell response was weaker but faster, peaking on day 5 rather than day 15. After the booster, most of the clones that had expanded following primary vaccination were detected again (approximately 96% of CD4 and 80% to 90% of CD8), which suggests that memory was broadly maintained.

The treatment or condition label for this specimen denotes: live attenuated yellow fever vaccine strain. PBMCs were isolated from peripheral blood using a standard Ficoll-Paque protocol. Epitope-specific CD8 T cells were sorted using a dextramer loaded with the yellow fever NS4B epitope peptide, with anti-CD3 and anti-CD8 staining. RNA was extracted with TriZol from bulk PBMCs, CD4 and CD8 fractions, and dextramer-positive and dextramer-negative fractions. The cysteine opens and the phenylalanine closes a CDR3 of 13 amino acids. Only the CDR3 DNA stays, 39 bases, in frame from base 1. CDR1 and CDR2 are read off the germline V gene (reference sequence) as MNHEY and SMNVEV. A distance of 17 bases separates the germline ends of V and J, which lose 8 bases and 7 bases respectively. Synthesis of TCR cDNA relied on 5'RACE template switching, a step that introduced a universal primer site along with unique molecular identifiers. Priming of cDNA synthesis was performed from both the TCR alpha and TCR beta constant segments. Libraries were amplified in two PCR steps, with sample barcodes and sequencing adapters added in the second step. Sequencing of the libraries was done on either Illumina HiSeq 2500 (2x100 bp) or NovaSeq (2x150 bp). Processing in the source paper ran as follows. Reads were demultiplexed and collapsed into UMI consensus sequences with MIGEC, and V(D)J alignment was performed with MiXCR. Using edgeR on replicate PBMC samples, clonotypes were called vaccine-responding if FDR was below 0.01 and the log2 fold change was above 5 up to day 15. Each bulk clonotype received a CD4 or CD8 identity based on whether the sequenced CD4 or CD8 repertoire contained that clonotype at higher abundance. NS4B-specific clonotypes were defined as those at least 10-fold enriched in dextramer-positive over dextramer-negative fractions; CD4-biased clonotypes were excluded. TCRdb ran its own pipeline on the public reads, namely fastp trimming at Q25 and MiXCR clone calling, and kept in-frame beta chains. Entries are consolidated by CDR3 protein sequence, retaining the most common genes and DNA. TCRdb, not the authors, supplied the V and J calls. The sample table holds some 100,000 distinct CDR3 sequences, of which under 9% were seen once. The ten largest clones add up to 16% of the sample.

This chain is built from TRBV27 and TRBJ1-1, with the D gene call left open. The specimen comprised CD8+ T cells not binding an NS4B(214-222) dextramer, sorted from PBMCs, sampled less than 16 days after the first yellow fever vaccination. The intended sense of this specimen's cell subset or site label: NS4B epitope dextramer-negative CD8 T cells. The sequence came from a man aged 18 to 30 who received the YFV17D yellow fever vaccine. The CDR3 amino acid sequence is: CASSPAPTGEAFF. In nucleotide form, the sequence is TGTGCCAGCTCCCCTGCCCCCACTGGTGAAGCTTTCTTT.